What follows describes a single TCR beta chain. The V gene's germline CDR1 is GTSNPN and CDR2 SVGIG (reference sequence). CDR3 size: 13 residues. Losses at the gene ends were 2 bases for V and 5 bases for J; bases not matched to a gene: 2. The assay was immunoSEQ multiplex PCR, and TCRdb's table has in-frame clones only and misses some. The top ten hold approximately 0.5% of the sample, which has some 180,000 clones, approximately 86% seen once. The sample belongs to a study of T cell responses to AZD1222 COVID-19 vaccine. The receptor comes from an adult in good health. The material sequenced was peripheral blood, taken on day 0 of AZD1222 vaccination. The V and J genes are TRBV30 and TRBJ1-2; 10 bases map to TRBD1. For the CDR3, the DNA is TGTGCCTGGAGTCGGACAGGGGGTTATGGCTACACCTTC. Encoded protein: CAWSRTGGYGYTF.